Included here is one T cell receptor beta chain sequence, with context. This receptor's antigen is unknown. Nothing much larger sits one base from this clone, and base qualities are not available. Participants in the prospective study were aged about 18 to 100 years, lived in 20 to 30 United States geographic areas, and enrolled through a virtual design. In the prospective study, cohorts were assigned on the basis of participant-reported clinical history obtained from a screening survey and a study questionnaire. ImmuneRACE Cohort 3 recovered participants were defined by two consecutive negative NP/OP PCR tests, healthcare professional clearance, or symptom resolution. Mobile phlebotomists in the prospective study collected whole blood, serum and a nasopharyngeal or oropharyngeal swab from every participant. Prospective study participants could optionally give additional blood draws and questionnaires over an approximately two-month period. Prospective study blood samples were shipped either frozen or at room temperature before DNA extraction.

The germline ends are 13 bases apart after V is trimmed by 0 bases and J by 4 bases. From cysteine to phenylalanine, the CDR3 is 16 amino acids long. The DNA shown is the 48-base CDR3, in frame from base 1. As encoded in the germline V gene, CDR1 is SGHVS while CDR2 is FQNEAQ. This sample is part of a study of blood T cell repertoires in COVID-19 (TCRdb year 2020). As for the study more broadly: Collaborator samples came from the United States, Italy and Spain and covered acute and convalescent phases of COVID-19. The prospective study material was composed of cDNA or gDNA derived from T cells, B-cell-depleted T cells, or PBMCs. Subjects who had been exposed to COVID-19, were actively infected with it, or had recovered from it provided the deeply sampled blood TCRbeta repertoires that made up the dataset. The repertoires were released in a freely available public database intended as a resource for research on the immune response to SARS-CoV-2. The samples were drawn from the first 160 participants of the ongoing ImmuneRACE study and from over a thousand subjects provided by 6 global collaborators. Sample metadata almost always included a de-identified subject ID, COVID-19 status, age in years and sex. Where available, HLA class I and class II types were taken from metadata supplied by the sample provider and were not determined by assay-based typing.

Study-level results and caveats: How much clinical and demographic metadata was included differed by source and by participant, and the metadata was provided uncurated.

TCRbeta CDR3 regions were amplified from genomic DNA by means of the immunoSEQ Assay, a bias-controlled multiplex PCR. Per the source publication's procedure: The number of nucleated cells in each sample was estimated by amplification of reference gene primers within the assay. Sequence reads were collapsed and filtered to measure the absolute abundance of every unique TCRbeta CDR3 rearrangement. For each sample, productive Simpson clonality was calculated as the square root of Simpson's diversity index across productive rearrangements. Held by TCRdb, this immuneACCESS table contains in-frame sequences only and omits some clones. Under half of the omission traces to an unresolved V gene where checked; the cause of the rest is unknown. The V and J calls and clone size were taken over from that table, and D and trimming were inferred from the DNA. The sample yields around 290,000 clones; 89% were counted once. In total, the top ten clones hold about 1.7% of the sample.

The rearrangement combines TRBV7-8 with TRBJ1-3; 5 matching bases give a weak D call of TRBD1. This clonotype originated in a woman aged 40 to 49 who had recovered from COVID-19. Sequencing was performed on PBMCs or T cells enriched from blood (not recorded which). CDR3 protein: CASSLASQGGGNTIYF. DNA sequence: TGTGCCAGCAGCTTAGCCTCTCAGGGAGGGGGAAACACCATATATTTT. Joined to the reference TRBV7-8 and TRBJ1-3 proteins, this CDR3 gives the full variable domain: GAGVSQSPRYKVAKRGQDVALRCDPISGHVSLFWYQQALGQGPEFLTYFQNEAQLDKSGLPSDRFFAERPEGSVSTLKIQRTQQEDSAVYLCASSLASQGGGNTIYFGEGSWLTVV.